One and the same sample provided the 26 T cell receptor beta chains below, sequenced in a study of blood T cells in healthy people across ages (dated by TCRdb to about 2015). Libraries were made using 5' RACE. A second PCR of about 7 to 12 cycles was performed with a sample-barcoded 5' primer and a J-beta primer mix. TCRdb itself trimmed the public reads at Q25 with fastp, ran MiXCR and retained productive beta chains. Each CDR3 protein gets just one entry, which takes the most common genes and DNA from the rows behind it. The sample includes roughly 1.9 million distinct CDR3 sequences, with more than 35% observed a single time. The ten largest clones represent about 23% of the sample. Sequenced sample: blood. These TCRs come from a human donor in good health.

This clonotype was picked up many times. The rearrangement joins TRBV20-1 to TRBJ2-7; TRBD2 aligns across 11 bases. The CDR3 covers 15 residues. CDR1 and CDR2 (germline): DFQATT, SNEGSKA (reference sequence). V dropped 6 bases and J dropped 1; count of bases not matched to a gene: 8. The CDR3 here is CSAYVASGGSYEQYF. CDR3 DNA: TGCAGTGCCTACGTGGCTAGCGGGGGGTCCTACGAGCAGTACTTC.

The J gene is TRBJ2-1, the V gene TRBV28; D not resolved. The CDR3 totals 14 residues. Germline V CDR1 and CDR2: MDHEN, SYDVKM. V lost 8 bases, J lost 9 bases, and 20 bases lay in between. CDR3 sequence: CASSKGSYNGEQFF. The CDR3, as DNA: TGTGCCAGCTCAAAGGGTTCCTACAATGGTGAGCAGTTCTTC.

This chain links TRBV20-1 with TRBJ2-4; 8 bases align to TRBD2. Germline CDR1 reads DFQATT; CDR2 reads SNEGSKA (reference sequence). This CDR3 is built from 14 residues. V was pared by 0 bases and J by 9 bases, with 7 bases of the junction left unmatched. The CDR3 DNA reads as TGCAGTGCTAGAGATCGGCGGGGGGATCCCATTCAGTACTTC. Its protein is CSARDRRGDPIQYF.

The chain carries TRBV20-1 and TRBJ2-7; D may be TRBD1 (7 bases). The CDR3 runs 16 residues. CDR1 DFQATT and CDR2 SNEGSKA come from the germline V gene (reference sequence). V was trimmed by 4 bases and J by 4 bases, leaving 23 bases between them. In DNA, the CDR3 is TGCAGTGCTATTACCGGGAGCCCGACAGGGAGGTACGAGCAGTACTTC. This gives the protein CSAITGSPTGRYEQYF.

The chain combines TRBV10-3 with TRBJ2-3, with a weak D call TRBD1 (6 bases). There are 14 residues in the CDR3. CDR1 ENHRY and CDR2 SYGVKD come from the germline V gene. Deletions cut 5 bases from V and 5 bases from J, with 14 bases between. The CDR3 DNA reads as TGTGCCATCAGTCACAGGGTGGGTAAAGATACGCAGTATTTT. Protein product: CAISHRVGKDTQYF.

At least ten counts were recorded for this clonotype. This chain connects TRBV5-1 to TRBJ1-2, with D possibly TRBD1 on 5 matching bases. Germline loops: CDR1 SGHRS, CDR2 YFSETQ. Trimming removed 3 bases at V and 7 bases at J, with 22 bases between. This CDR3 contains 16 residues. In DNA form, the CDR3 reads TGCGCCAGCAGCTCAGCCCGGACGGGGCTATTCAGTGGCTACACCTTC. Its protein is CASSSARTGLFSGYTF.

This clonotype occurred a few times. DNA for the CDR3: TGCGCCAGCAGCTCCGGACAGGGATGGATAACCGGGGAGCTGTTTTTT. Residues: CASSSGQGWITGELFF. This chain links TRBV5-1 with TRBJ2-2; 8 bases map to TRBD1. With 3 bases clipped from V and 5 bases from J, the junction kept 9 bases outside the gene matches. Looked up from germline, CDR1 is SGHRS and CDR2 is YFSETQ. The CDR3 length is 16 residues.

The chain has TRBV7-3 and TRBJ2-3, with 7 bases that match TRBD2. The germline V gene encodes CDR1 SGHTA and CDR2 FQGTGA. The CDR3 sequence is 16 residues long. V shed 5 bases and J 5 bases; nucleotides not matched to a gene: 13. The CDR3 spells CASSPLTGGVGDTQYF. CDR3 DNA: TGTGCCAGCAGCCCCCTTACGGGGGGAGTGGGAGATACGCAGTATTTT. Combining the CDR3 with reference TRBV7-3 and TRBJ2-3 gives the whole variable domain GAGVSQTPSNKVTEKGKYVELRCDPISGHTALYWYRQSLGQGPEFLIYFQGTGAADDSGLPNDRFFAVRPEGSVSTLKIQRTERGDSAVYLCASSPLTGGVGDTQYFGPGTRLTVL.

This clonotype was picked up a small number of times. The rearrangement links TRBV5-1 to TRBJ2-5; the D is unclear. Near its end, the DNA agrees better with TRBJ2-4, so the J call may be wrong. The CDR3 extends over 16 amino acids. CDR1 and CDR2 (germline): SGHRS, YFSETQ. The CDR3 is CASSPSPSEAKNIQYF. CDR3 bases: TGCGCCAGCAGCCCAAGCCCCAGCGAGGCCAAAAACATTCAGTACTTC.

The genes are TRBV24-1 and TRBJ2-7; the match to TRBD2 covers 8 bases. Germline trimming cut 4 bases from V and 0 bases from J; bases unmatched to any gene: 7. The germline V gene has CDR1 KGHDR and CDR2 SFDVKD. The CDR3 consists of 16 residues. This CDR3 reads CATSDQAGESSYEQYF. The CDR3 DNA reads as TGTGCCACCAGTGACCAAGCGGGGGAAAGCTCCTACGAGCAGTACTTC.

This clonotype was found many times. This sequence joins TRBV6-6 and TRBJ2-7; D is unresolved. There are 14 residues in the CDR3. Germline loops: CDR1 MNHNY, CDR2 SVGAGI (reference sequence). The V end was cut by 6 bases, the J end by 1 base, with 13 bases between. The CDR3 DNA reads as TGTGCCAGCAGCCGACCCCAGGTTTCCTACGAGCAGTACTTC. It translates to CASSRPQVSYEQYF.

The chain employs TRBV7-2 and TRBJ2-5; the D gene is possibly TRBD2 (5 bases). Germline loops: CDR1 SGHTA, CDR2 FQGNSA. The CDR3 consists of 14 residues. V was shortened by 5 bases and J by 2 bases, with 12 bases between the two germline ends. Written as DNA, the CDR3 is TGTGCCAGCAGCCCGGCGGAGGTACAAGAGACCCAGTACTTC. It is translated as CASSPAEVQETQYF.

This clonotype was seen more than once but under ten times. The V gene is TRBV7-8, the J gene TRBJ2-7; 7 bases are a match to TRBD1. The germline CDR1 and CDR2 sequences are SGHVS and FQNEAQ. V lost 5 bases, J lost 4 bases, and 8 bases stayed unmatched. The CDR3 consists of 14 residues. The CDR3, as DNA: TGTGCCAGCAGCCAAACCCAGGGGGAATACGAGCAGTACTTC. Protein product: CASSQTQGEYEQYF.

As for this clonotype: The germline gene is not matched at one end of the junction; a read error may be the cause. V and J are TRBV9 and TRBJ2-2; possible D gene TRBD2, 5 bases. The CDR3 is made up of 15 amino acids. Germline assignment: CDR1 SGDLS and CDR2 YYNGEE. The CDR3 region has the DNA TGTGCCAGCAGCCCTCGGGAAGGATACACCGGGGAGCCGTTTTTT. Translation gives CASSPREGYTGEPFF.

The chain is built from TRBV29-1 and TRBJ2-3; perhaps TRBD2 as D (5 bases). Deletions cut 7 bases from V and 3 bases from J, with 8 bases between. This CDR3 is 11 amino acids long. CDR1 is SQVTM, CDR2 ANQGSEA, per germline. CDR3 in amino acids: CSGLATDTQYF. The CDR3 DNA is TGCAGCGGCCTAGCTACAGATACGCAGTATTTT.

CDR3 coding DNA: TGCAGTGCTAGAGAGTCAGCGGGGGGTACAGATACGCAGTATTTT. It translates to CSARESAGGTDTQYF. J is TRBJ2-3 and V is TRBV20-1; 9 nucleotides line up with TRBD2. The CDR3 covers 15 residues. In germline, CDR1 is DFQATT, CDR2 SNEGSKA (reference sequence). After removal of 0 bases from V and 3 bases from J, the junction contained 4 bases not matched to a gene.

The rearrangement joins TRBV6-2 or TRBV6-3 to TRBJ2-5, with no clear D. V shed 5 bases and J shed 7 bases, with 14 bases lying between them. CDR3 length: 13 residues. Germline V gene lookup returns CDR1 MNHEY and CDR2 SVGEGT. The CDR3 loop is CASSPRTPGTQYF. The CDR3 region has the DNA TGTGCCAGCAGTCCCAGGACCCCGGGGACCCAGTACTTC.

The chain employs TRBV20-1 and TRBJ1-5; 11 nucleotides agree with TRBD1. In germline, CDR1 is DFQATT, CDR2 SNEGSKA (reference sequence). The V gene end was trimmed by 5 bases and the J gene end by 7 bases; junction bases not matched to a gene: 4. The CDR3 totals 13 residues. DNA for the CDR3: TGCAGTGCTGGACAGGGGGCTGGGCAGCCCCAGCATTTT. It yields the protein CSAGQGAGQPQHF.

The chain couples TRBV6-1 to TRBJ1-1, with D tentatively TRBD1 (6 bases). V lost 4 bases to trimming and J lost 4 bases, with 16 bases between them. The CDR3 sequence is 15 residues long. Per the germline V gene, CDR1 is MNHNS and CDR2 is SASEGT. The chain's CDR3 is CASSALAGATTEAFF. In DNA, the CDR3 is TGTGCCAGCAGTGCATTGGCGGGGGCAACCACTGAAGCTTTCTTT.

The rearrangement links TRBV20-1 to TRBJ2-5; a weak D match, TRBD1 (6 bases). Germline CDR1 is DFQATT and CDR2 is SNEGSKA (reference sequence). The V and J ends lost 6 bases and 5 bases respectively, with 16 bases between them. CDR3 size: 13 residues. The chain's CDR3 is CSALTGLRETQYF. The CDR3 DNA follows: TGCAGTGCGCTGACAGGCCTCAGGGAGACCCAGTACTTC.

This chain uses TRBV6-1 with TRBJ2-4, with D perhaps TRBD1 or TRBD2 (7 bases each). The J call may be in error: the DNA end matches TRBJ2-5 better. Germline V gene data show CDR1 as MNHNS and CDR2 as SASEGT. This CDR3 region has 13 residues. The CDR3 DNA follows: TGTGCCAGCAGTGCTACAGGGGAGGGGACCCAGTACTTC. This translates into CASSATGEGTQYF.

This clonotype was recorded a few times. The chain employs TRBV6-2 or TRBV6-3 and TRBJ2-1; 9 bases fit TRBD2. This CDR3 is built from 16 residues. V dropped 6 bases and J dropped 2; count of bases not matched to a gene: 8. Germline values: CDR1 MNHEY, CDR2 SVGEGT. The CDR3 DNA reads as TGTGCCAGCAGGGGTAGCGGGGGCCTCACCTACAATGAGCAGTTCTTC. As protein: CASRGSGGLTYNEQFF.

The V gene is TRBV7-2, the J gene TRBJ1-2, with 10 bases matching TRBD1. Losses at the gene ends were 1 base for V and 1 base for J; bases not matched to a gene: 12. In germline, CDR1 is SGHTA, CDR2 FQGNSA. This CDR3 has 19 amino acids. Here the CDR3 DNA reads TGTGCCAGCAGCTTAGTTGGGACAGGGGCCCTAGGATTTAACTATGGCTACACCTTC. Its protein product is CASSLVGTGALGFNYGYTF.

The chain uses TRBV5-1 and TRBJ2-7, with D hard to call. This CDR3 has 12 residues. The V and J ends lost 3 bases and 2 bases respectively, with 6 bases between them. The germline gives CDR1 SGHRS, CDR2 YFSETQ. The CDR3 is CASSSIAYEQYF. The DNA for the CDR3 is TGCGCCAGCAGCTCCATCGCCTACGAGCAGTACTTC.

In this sample, this clonotype turned up a few times. The chain recombines TRBV27 with TRBJ1-4; unclear D gene. This CDR3 is 18 amino acids long. CDR1 and CDR2 (germline): MNHEY, SMNVEV (reference sequence). Trimming left V 1 base short and J 4 bases short, with 19 bases between. CDR3 residues: CASSLYSLITGGNEKLFF. CDR3 nucleotide sequence: TGTGCCAGCAGTTTATACTCCCTAATAACGGGTGGTAATGAAAAACTGTTTTTT.

The chain combines TRBV7-9 with TRBJ1-2, with TRBD1 as a possible D gene (5 bases). CDR1 is SEHNR, CDR2 FQNEAQ, per germline (reference sequence). V shed 2 bases and J shed 11 bases, with 15 bases lying between them. There are 13 residues in the CDR3. The CDR3 coding sequence is TGTGCCAGCAGCTTACCCGAGACAGTTGGTTACACCTTC. Protein sequence: CASSLPETVGYTF.